These T cell receptor beta chains were read from a single sample in a study of cytomegalovirus exposure and HLA in healthy donors. The table came from immunoSEQ multiplex PCR; TCRdb's copy has only in-frame clones and leaves some out. The table includes about 160,000 clones, approximately 75% detected once. The specimen sequenced was PBMCs. These receptor sequences come from a woman younger than 30 in good health and CMV-seronegative. The CDR3 runs from the conserved cysteine through the conserved F or W. A D gene is named only where the DNA matches it firmly. Only some rows state a clone size, as once, few, many or a class for expanded clones.

V gene	D gene	clone size	J gene	CDR3 protein	CDR3 DNA
TRBV6-6	TRBD1	.	TRBJ2-7	CASSYSPGGYHEQYF	TGTGCCAGCAGTTACTCCCCAGGGGGCTACCACGAGCAGTACTTC
TRBV29-1	.	.	TRBJ1-1	CSVEERPEGTEAFF	TGCAGCGTTGAAGAAAGGCCGGAGGGGACTGAAGCTTTCTTT
TRBV28	.	.	TRBJ1-2	CASSFPRGISNYGYTF	TGTGCCAGCAGTTTTCCAAGAGGGATAAGTAACTATGGCTACACCTTC
TRBV15	TRBD2	once	TRBJ2-7	CATSRRSRLAGAHGEQYF	TGTGCCACCAGCAGACGCTCCCGACTAGCGGGAGCCCACGGCGAGCAGTACTTC
TRBV11-2	TRBD1	.	TRBJ1-2	CASSVLPLDRGYGYTF	TGTGCCAGCAGCGTCCTCCCCTTGGACAGGGGGTATGGCTACACCTTC
TRBV9	TRBD2	.	TRBJ2-1	CASSVGGLAVTPYNEQFF	TGTGCCAGCAGCGTAGGGGGACTAGCGGTAACACCCTACAATGAGCAGTTCTTC
TRBV29-1	TRBD1	.	TRBJ2-7	CSVEGTGPYEQYF	TGCAGCGTTGAAGGGACAGGGCCCTACGAGCAGTACTTC
TRBV9	.	once	TRBJ2-2	CASSTRQGQPNTGELFF	TGTGCCAGCAGCACCCGGCAAGGACAGCCGAACACCGGGGAGCTGTTTTTT
TRBV25-1	.	.	TRBJ2-1	CASHSREISYNEQFF	TGTGCCAGCCACTCACGGGAGATCTCCTACAATGAGCAGTTCTTC
TRBV11-2	TRBD2	.	TRBJ2-7	CASSHSGGQDREQYF	TGTGCCAGCAGCCATAGCGGGGGGCAGGATCGCGAGCAGTACTTC
TRBV27	TRBD2	.	TRBJ2-1	CASSSSAGTIYNEQFF	TGTGCCAGCAGTTCTTCAGCGGGAACGATTTACAATGAGCAGTTCTTC
TRBV19	.	.	TRBJ1-2	CASRVSGVTNYGYTF	TGTGCCAGTAGGGTCTCCGGTGTTACTAACTATGGCTACACCTTC
TRBV7-7	TRBD2	.	TRBJ2-5	CASSVGTSGETQYF	TGTGCCAGCAGCGTCGGGACTAGCGGCGAGACCCAGTACTTC
TRBV10-3	.	.	TRBJ2-1	CATADRGNEQFF	TGTGCCACGGCGGATCGGGGGAATGAGCAGTTCTTC
TRBV2	.	.	TRBJ2-3	CASSQGLTDTQYF	TGTGCCAGCAGTCAGGGGCTCACAGATACGCAGTATTTT
TRBV6-4	TRBD2	.	TRBJ2-3	CASSPSGGATDTQYF	TGTGCCAGCAGTCCGAGCGGGGGGGCGACAGATACGCAGTATTTT
TRBV14	.	.	TRBJ2-1	CASSQDGSGSYNEQFF	TGTGCCAGCAGCCAAGACGGGAGCGGCTCCTACAATGAGCAGTTCTTC
TRBV6-1	TRBD2	.	TRBJ2-1	CASQSGGHYNEQFF	TGTGCCAGCCAAAGCGGGGGACACTACAATGAGCAGTTCTTC
TRBV27	.	.	TRBJ2-1	CASSLRGTTLDNEQFF	TGTGCCAGCAGTTTAAGGGGCACGACGCTGGACAATGAGCAGTTCTTC
TRBV28	TRBD1	.	TRBJ1-2	CASRSTGRYGYTF	TGTGCCAGCAGATCGACAGGGCGGTATGGCTACACCTTC
TRBV5-4	.	few	TRBJ1-1	CASSPDARGTEAFF	TGTGCCAGCAGCCCAGACGCGAGGGGGACTGAAGCTTTCTTT
TRBV28	.	.	TRBJ2-7	CASSFDLREQYF	TGTGCCAGCAGTTTTGATCTCCGGGAGCAGTACTTC
TRBV6-1	.	.	TRBJ2-5	CASSATPIETQYF	TGTGCCAGCAGTGCGACACCTATTGAGACCCAGTACTTC
TRBV9	.	.	TRBJ2-3	CASSVGSGSTDTQYF	TGTGCCAGCAGCGTAGGGAGCGGTAGCACAGATACGCAGTATTTT
TRBV5-1	.	.	TRBJ2-7	CASSLYGTIYEQYF	TGCGCCAGCAGCTTGTATGGGACAATCTACGAGCAGTACTTC